This T cell receptor (beta chain) was identified in a study of shared clonotypes between healthy human individuals. With 7 bases removed from V and 5 bases from J, the gap between germline ends came to 12 bases. This CDR3 spans 12 amino acids. Per the germline V gene, CDR1 is SGHRS and CDR2 is YFSETQ. This clone was observed a handful of times. CD8 cells regarded as naive lacked CD45RO, were positively chosen for CCR7, and omitted terminally differentiated effector memory CD45RA+ cells. Measured with immunoSEQ multiplex PCR; TCRdb has only the in-frame clones, and not every one. In the table there are under 850,000 clones, 92% of which are singletons.

Sequenced material: naive CD8+ T cells sorted from blood. This TCR was sampled from a man aged 25-45 years in good health. This chain joins TRBV5-1 and TRBJ1-1, with D possibly being TRBD1 (5 bases). The CDR3 bases are TGCGCCAGCTCCGGGGGAAAGACTGAAGCTTTCTTT. It encodes CASSGGKTEAFF.